The count of the clone carrying this TCR beta chain is one. Its specificity is unknown. The source of the sample is a study of radiotherapy plus CTLA-4 blockade in lung cancer. About the research overall: Disease control reached about 28%, with objective responses in 15% to 20%. Study-wide points: Researchers report tumor-derived TCR clones expanding in blood after radiotherapy plus ipilimumab.

CDR1 is SGDLS, CDR2 YYNGEE, per germline. CDR3 length: 14 amino acids. Trimming left V 0 bases short and J 2 bases short, with 6 bases between. Assay: immunoSEQ multiplex PCR; the TCRdb copy retains only in-frame clones and omits some. The sample lists around 82,000 clones, more than 60% seen once, with 20% to 25% in the top ten. The sequence came from a human donor with non-small cell lung cancer whose response to radiotherapy plus ipilimumab could not be evaluated. Some clones in this sample may be carry-over from other donors' samples. This specimen consisted of peripheral blood, obtained from a patient treated with radiotherapy plus ipilimumab. The rearrangement links TRBV9 to TRBJ2-1; D is perhaps TRBD1 (6 bases). The CDR3 sequence: CASSVGTAYNEQFF. The CDR3 bases are TGTGCCAGCAGCGTAGGGACAGCCTACAATGAGCAGTTCTTC.